This TCR beta chain was sequenced for a study of vaccination and CD4 T cells after COVID-19. For the study at large: Convalescent patients gave post-COVID blood a median about 100 days post-diagnosis, range 35 to 161.

Of note for this clonotype: Its antigen is still unknown.

The sample's treatment: approximately 9-day PBMC culture with coronavirus spike peptide pools or control peptides (ViraFEST assay). Having spent less than 12 days in culture, CD4+ T cells were then isolated by negative selection. An Oncomine TCR Beta short-read assay was used to sequence the DNA from cultured CD4+ T cells. Investigators obtained genomic DNA by extraction from cultured CD4+ T cells. TCRdb reprocessed the PCR reads with MiXCR, giving one entry per CDR3 protein. Among some 7,000 distinct CDR3 sequences, less than 85% were seen once, and the ten largest hold roughly 17%. The V gene's germline CDR1 is DFQATT and CDR2 SNEGSKA (reference sequence). There are 14 residues in the CDR3. The ends were cut back, 1 base at V and 7 bases at J, with 16 bases in the middle.

The chain employs TRBV20-1 and TRBJ1-2; perhaps TRBD1 as D (6 bases). The TCR originated in a human donor who had recovered from COVID-19. What was sequenced was CD4+ T cells from blood, cultured in vitro. The CDR3 is CSARGPLQGGGYTF. CDR3 DNA sequence: TGCAGTGCTAGAGGTCCCCTACAGGGTGGTGGCTACACCTTC.